This paragraph covers one TCR beta chain sequence. Its antigen remains unidentified. This entry is derived from a study of beta chain features in type 1 diabetes. Study-wide background: Age, gender and cell yields were alike across patients and healthy donors.

The authors reverse transcribed all of the isolated RNA, so sequencing captured expressed TCRB transcripts. Assay: immunoSEQ multiplex PCR; the TCRdb copy retains only in-frame clones and omits some. The repertoire has about 260,000 clones, around 21% of them found once; the top ten carry 0.028%. General observations from the study: TCRB CDR3 length was moderately but significantly reduced in all four CD4+ subsets of Type 1 diabetes patients.

Germline V gene data show CDR1 as SQVTM and CDR2 as ANQGSEA. The CDR3 is 14 amino acids. The J segment lost 5 bases and the V segment lost 7 bases, leaving 10 bases of the junction unmatched. The receptor's source is a woman between 35 and 50 years old with type 1 diabetes. V usage is TRBV29-1 and J usage is TRBJ2-3, with 9 nucleotides matching TRBD1. Material: naive CD4+ T cells from blood. CDR3 sequence (DNA): TGCAGCGGTGAGAACAGGGGGCGAGGAGATACGCAGTATTTT. This sequence encodes CSGENRGRGDTQYF.